A selection of T cell receptor beta chains follows, all from one sample in a study of vaccination and CD4 T cells after COVID-19. No antigen has been identified for these receptors. TCRdb reprocessed the PCR reads via MiXCR and lists one record per CDR3 protein. The sample carries under 25,000 distinct CDR3 sequences, 60% recorded once. The sequenced sample was CD4+ T cells from blood, cultured in vitro, obtained after SARS-CoV-2 vaccination. The receptors here all came from a human donor who received a COVID-19 vaccine. CDR3s include the opening cysteine and the closing phenylalanine or tryptophan. D genes are given only for firm matches. Some rows have no size entry. The others give once, few or many, or a class for an expanded clone.

clone_size j_call v_call d_call cdr3_aa cdr3_nt
- TRBJ2-3 TRBV7-2 TRBD2 CASSRASGASSDTQYF TGTGCCAGCAGCAGGGCTAGCGGGGCTTCCTCAGATACGCAGTATTTT
- TRBJ1-3 TRBV6-5 - CASSYQQGIGRNTIYF TGTGCCAGCAGTTACCAACAGGGCATTGGACGAAACACCATATATTTT
- TRBJ1-1 TRBV4-2 - CASSQDGGLNTEAFF TGTGCCAGCAGCCAAGATGGCGGTTTGAACACTGAAGCTTTCTTT
- TRBJ1-6 TRBV12-3/TRBV12-4 - CASSFRPYNSPLHF TGTGCCAGCAGTTTTCGACCGTATAATTCACCCCTCCACTTT
- TRBJ2-5 TRBV11-3 TRBD1 CASSRGQGAEGTQYF TGTGCCAGCAGCCGGGGACAGGGGGCGGAGGGGACCCAGTACTTC
- TRBJ2-3 TRBV10-2 - CASSGFQGDTQYF TGCGCCAGCAGTGGGTTTCAAGGAGATACGCAGTATTTT
- TRBJ2-3 TRBV5-4 TRBD1 CASSLVGSGGLRTDTQYF TGTGCCAGCAGTCTTGTCGGCTCAGGGGGCTTGCGGACAGATACGCAGTATTTT
once TRBJ2-3 TRBV6-1 TRBD1 CASRTGGRGDTQYF TGTGCCAGCAGGACAGGGGGCCGAGGAGATACGCAGTATTTT
few TRBJ2-3 TRBV20-1 TRBD2 CSARRAGATDTQYF TGCAGTGCTAGGAGAGCGGGGGCAACAGATACGCAGTATTTT
- TRBJ1-6 TRBV19 - CASTRGREYNSPLHF TGTGCCAGTACCCGCGGGAGGGAATATAATTCACCCCTCCACTTT
- TRBJ2-2 TRBV15 - CATSRDMGPGELFF TGTGCCACCAGCAGAGATATGGGGCCCGGGGAGCTGTTTTTT
- TRBJ2-7 TRBV6-1 TRBD1 CAISGRDSSYEQYF TGTGCCATCAGTGGACGGGACAGTTCCTACGAGCAGTACTTC
- TRBJ2-2 TRBV10-3 - CAISDRGADTGELFF TGTGCCATCAGTGACAGGGGAGCGGACACCGGGGAGCTGTTTTTT
- TRBJ1-2 TRBV19 - CASSTRTANYGYTF TGTGCCAGTAGTACTCGGACAGCTAACTATGGCTACACCTTC
- TRBJ1-5 TRBV2 TRBD1 CASSSDRGDQPQHF TGTGCCAGCAGCTCTGACAGGGGAGATCAGCCCCAGCATTTT
- TRBJ1-2 TRBV6-1 - CASSVTGRYGYTF TGTGCCAGCAGTGTAACAGGGCGGTATGGCTACACCTTC
few TRBJ2-2 TRBV7-3 TRBD2 CASRGGSHTGELFF TGTGCCAGCCGGGGGGGGTCGCACACCGGGGAGCTGTTTTTT
- TRBJ1-1 TRBV7-9 - CASSLTEVNTEAFF TGTGCCAGCAGCCTCACCGAGGTGAACACTGAAGCTTTCTTT
- TRBJ2-3 TRBV6-1 - CASSPRTDTQYF TGTGCCAGCAGTCCCCGCACAGATACGCAGTATTTT
- TRBJ1-4 TRBV18 - CASSPPSPAGRATNEKLFF TGTGCCAGCTCACCACCGTCCCCGGCCGGCAGAGCAACTAATGAAAAACTGTTTTTT
- TRBJ1-5 TRBV12-3/TRBV12-4 - CASSFGVQPQHF TGTGCCAGCAGTTTTGGGGTTCAGCCCCAGCATTTT
- TRBJ1-1 TRBV20-1 - CSANFGAAFF TGCAGTGCTAACTTTGGGGCGGCTTTCTTT
few TRBJ1-2 TRBV12-5 - CASGLVQAYGYTF TGTGCTAGTGGTTTGGTACAGGCATATGGCTACACCTTC
- TRBJ2-7 TRBV7-3 - CASSLTLRLWGDSYEQYF TGTGCCAGCAGCTTAACGTTAAGATTGTGGGGGGACTCCTACGAGCAGTACTTC
few TRBJ2-3 TRBV24-1 - CATARAGNHQGDTQYF TGTGCCACCGCGCGGGCAGGGAATCATCAGGGAGATACGCAGTATTTT
- TRBJ2-5 TRBV29-1 - CSVDSHINVETQYF TGCAGCGTTGATAGCCATATAAATGTAGAGACCCAGTACTTC
- TRBJ1-2 TRBV20-1 - CSARDQGRGGYTF TGCAGTGCTAGAGATCAAGGGCGTGGTGGCTACACCTTC
- TRBJ2-7 TRBV2 TRBD1 CASSESQGAREQYF TGTGCCAGCAGTGAATCACAGGGGGCAAGGGAGCAGTACTTC
- TRBJ2-1 TRBV6-1 - CASRTGVTYNEQFF TGTGCCAGCAGGACGGGGGTCACCTACAATGAGCAGTTCTTC
- TRBJ2-3 TRBV7-2 TRBD1 CASRGTGRTDTQYF TGTGCCAGCAGGGGGACAGGGCGGACAGATACGCAGTATTTT
- TRBJ2-7 TRBV5-1 TRBD2 CASRDQTSGGAEEQYF TGCGCCAGCAGGGATCAGACTAGCGGGGGGGCCGAAGAGCAGTACTTC
- TRBJ1-5 TRBV23-1 - CASSQLYRDGNQPQHF TGCGCCAGCAGTCAATTATACAGGGATGGCAATCAGCCCCAGCATTTT
- TRBJ1-2 TRBV6-5 - CASSYGDRSGYTF TGTGCCAGCAGTTACGGAGACAGAAGCGGCTACACCTTC
- TRBJ2-2 TRBV5-1 TRBD2 CASSLGASGANTGELFF TGCGCCAGCAGCCTTGGGGCTAGCGGGGCGAACACCGGGGAGCTGTTTTTT
few TRBJ1-2 TRBV7-8 TRBD1 CASSLNLQGAFYGYTF TGTGCCAGCAGCTTAAATTTGCAGGGGGCTTTTTATGGCTACACCTTC
- TRBJ2-1 TRBV20-1 TRBD2 CSARRRGLGLAASYNEQFF TGCAGTGCTAGGAGACGGGGACTAGGACTAGCGGCCTCCTACAATGAGCAGTTCTTC
- TRBJ1-2 TRBV5-4 TRBD1 CASSPEMGQGAGGYTF TGTGCCAGCAGCCCTGAAATGGGACAGGGCGCTGGTGGCTACACCTTC
- TRBJ1-6 TRBV10-1 - CASSESRESGSPLHF TGCGCCAGCAGTGAGTCGAGGGAGAGCGGGTCACCCCTCCACTTT
- TRBJ2-3 TRBV7-3 TRBD2 CASSYLAGGRDTQYF TGTGCCAGCAGCTACCTAGCGGGGGGGCGGGATACGCAGTATTTT
- TRBJ1-2 TRBV5-6 - CASSLRRAGYGYTF TGTGCCAGCAGCTTGAGACGGGCAGGGTATGGCTACACCTTC
- TRBJ2-3 TRBV12-3/TRBV12-4 TRBD2 CASSLVAGGADTQYF TGTGCCAGCAGTTTAGTAGCGGGGGGTGCAGATACGCAGTATTTT
once TRBJ2-4 TRBV19 - CASSIASGRGLNIQYF TGTGCCAGTAGTATAGCCTCCGGGAGGGGGCTCAACATTCAGTACTTC
- TRBJ2-5 TRBV2 - CASTGVGQETQYF TGTGCCAGCACGGGGGTTGGACAAGAGACCCAGTACTTC
- TRBJ2-1 TRBV5-6 TRBD1 CASSWGQENEQFF TGTGCCAGCAGCTGGGGACAGGAGAATGAGCAGTTCTTC
- TRBJ1-5 TRBV2 - CASSRSEESNQPQHF TGTGCCAGCAGTAGATCTGAGGAGAGCAATCAGCCCCAGCATTTT
- TRBJ1-2 TRBV2 - CASSERDYGYTF TGTGCCAGCAGTGAAAGGGACTATGGCTACACCTTC
- TRBJ2-5 TRBV2 TRBD2 CASSPTSGGAETQYF TGTGCCAGCAGCCCGACTAGCGGGGGGGCTGAGACCCAGTACTTC
few TRBJ2-2 TRBV19 - CASHRTEFTGELFF TGTGCCAGTCATAGAACAGAGTTCACCGGGGAGCTGTTTTTT
- TRBJ2-2 TRBV6-5 - CASGSTGGELFF TGTGCCAGCGGTTCGACAGGCGGGGAGCTGTTTTTT
- TRBJ2-5 TRBV2 TRBD1 CASSPDRARKTQYF TGTGCCAGCAGCCCGGACAGGGCGAGGAAGACCCAGTACTTC
- TRBJ2-1 TRBV20-1 - CSARLPLAPNEQFF TGCAGTGCTAGACTACCCTTAGCCCCAAATGAGCAGTTCTTC
- TRBJ2-1 TRBV11-3 TRBD1 CASSSGTGSNNEQFF TGTGCCAGCAGCTCCGGGACAGGATCAAACAATGAGCAGTTCTTC
- TRBJ1-2 TRBV7-6 - CASSLGAGDYGYTF TGTGCCAGCAGCTTAGGGGCAGGGGACTACGGCTACACCTTC
- TRBJ2-1 TRBV20-1 - CSAPRGRGYSYNEQFF TGCAGTGCTCCAAGGGGTAGGGGATACTCCTACAATGAGCAGTTCTTC
- TRBJ1-2 TRBV18 - CASSPSTGSYGYTF TGTGCCAGCTCACCAAGTACAGGGTCATATGGCTACACCTTC